The 8 T cell receptor beta chains reported below all come from one sample, sequenced in a study of cytomegalovirus exposure and HLA in healthy donors. The PCR employed 60 Vbeta primers together with 13 Jbeta primers. Sequencing was performed with immunoSEQ multiplex PCR; in TCRdb, only in-frame clones are kept and a portion is missing. This sample has roughly 190,000 clones, with 74% found just once. The sample was PBMCs. These TCRs come from a woman in her 30s in good health and CMV-seropositive.

This clone appeared a single time. The gene calls are TRBV27 and TRBJ1-4; D ambiguous. V shed 5 bases and J shed 1 base, with 17 bases lying between them. CDR3 length equals 17 residues. CDR1 is MNHEY and CDR2 is SMNVEV in the germline V gene (reference sequence). The CDR3 is CASSLRTVLGTNEKLFF. The CDR3 DNA reads as TGTGCCAGCAGTCTAAGGACTGTTCTGGGAACTAATGAAAAACTGTTTTTT.

This chain links TRBV27 with TRBJ2-3, with 11 positions matching TRBD1. V lost 5 bases and J lost 4; bases outside the gene matches: 2. CDR1 is MNHEY and CDR2 is SMNVEV in the germline V gene (reference sequence). This CDR3 spans 14 amino acids. The CDR3 DNA is TGTGCCAGCAGTCCGGGACAGGGGGCAGATACGCAGTATTTT. Protein product: CASSPGQGADTQYF.

The chain employs TRBV2 and TRBJ1-4, with no clear D. The germline gives CDR1 SNHLY, CDR2 FYNNEI. CDR3 length equals 13 residues. The ends were cut back, 7 bases at V and 7 bases at J, with 13 bases in the middle. The CDR3 protein is CASKVDLLEKLFF. CDR3 bases: TGTGCCAGCAAAGTTGATCTACTTGAAAAACTGTTTTTT.

V usage is TRBV28 and J usage is TRBJ1-5; tentatively, D is TRBD1 (5 bases). CDR3 length: 13 residues. The V gene's germline CDR1 is MDHEN and CDR2 SYDVKM. V shed 6 bases and J shed 5 bases, with 11 bases lying between them. The CDR3 here is CASSHGGDQPQHF. The CDR3 DNA reads TGTGCCAGCAGCCACGGGGGGGATCAGCCCCAGCATTTT.

The gene calls are TRBV11-1 and TRBJ2-6, with 8 bases identical to TRBD1. CDR1 is SGHAT, CDR2 FQDESV, per germline (reference sequence). Trimming cost V 2 bases and J 2 bases; bases outside gene matches: 11. The CDR3 spans 19 residues. CDR3 DNA sequence: TGTGCCAGCAGCTTATTAGGGACAGGCTTCGAAGCTGGGGCCAACGTCCTGACTTTC. Translation: CASSLLGTGFEAGANVLTF.

The chain has TRBV6-1 and TRBJ2-3; the match to TRBD2 covers 11 bases. The V and J ends lost 1 base and 0 bases, in that order; junction bases with no gene match: 0. CDR1 is MNHNS and CDR2 is SASEGT in the germline V gene. CDR3 size: 16 residues. This chain's CDR3 is CASSEVAGGSTDTQYF. The CDR3 region has the DNA TGTGCCAGCAGTGAAGTAGCGGGGGGGAGCACAGATACGCAGTATTTT.

This clone was counted only a few times. The rearrangement links TRBV9 to TRBJ2-1, with a possible D match to TRBD1 (8 bases). The germline CDR1 and CDR2 sequences are SGDLS and YYNGEE. The germline V and J ends were trimmed by 4 bases and 0 bases, with 23 bases remaining between them. The CDR3 loop spans 19 amino acids. The CDR3 DNA is TGTGCCAGCAGCTTTGGACAGGGTACTGGCGGGAGCTCCTACAATGAGCAGTTCTTC. Translating gives CASSFGQGTGGSSYNEQFF. Drawing the rest from reference TRBV9 and TRBJ2-1, the complete variable domain is DSGVTQTPKHLITATGQRVTLRCSPRSGDLSVYWYQQSLDQGLQFLIQYYNGEERAKGNILERFSAQQFPDLHSELNLSSLELGDSALYFCASSFGQGTGGSSYNEQFFGPGTRLTVL.

The chain employs TRBV10-2 and TRBJ2-7; D may be TRBD1 (6 bases). With 8 bases removed from V and 1 base from J, the gap between germline ends came to 12 bases. CDR1 and CDR2 from the germline V gene are WSHSY and SAAADI. The CDR3 is 13 amino acids. CDR3 sequence: CASGGFGSYEQYF. The CDR3 coding sequence is TGCGCCAGCGGGGGCTTTGGGTCCTACGAGCAGTACTTC.